This entry lists 13 T cell receptor beta chains sequenced from one sample in a study of radiation and T cells in renal cell carcinoma. Some clones are missing from TCRdb's copy, which holds only in-frame ones; the method was immunoSEQ multiplex PCR. In the table there are tens of thousands of clones, about four fifths of which are singletons. The time point here: baseline pretreatment blood. Treatment meaning: 15 Gy SBRT to primary tumor, nephrectomy 4 weeks later. The sequencing here drew on blood, taken from a patient whose treatment included radiotherapy and nephrectomy. Receptor source: a man aged 55-75 years with renal cell carcinoma.

V gene TRBV4-1 combines with J gene TRBJ2-1; D is undetermined. CDR1 is MGHRA, CDR2 YSYEKL, per germline. Trimming stripped 4 bases from V and 12 bases from J, with 10 bases between. This CDR3 comprises 11 residues. The CDR3 is CASSRSARQFF. CDR3 DNA: TGCGCCAGCAGCCGTAGTGCTCGGCAGTTCTTC.

The CDR3 nucleotides read TGTGCCAGCTCACCACCGGGGTCCGGCTCCTACGAGCAGTACTTC. Its translation is CASSPPGSGSYEQYF. J is TRBJ2-7 and V is TRBV18; D unclear. The CDR3 is 15 residues long. The V and J ends lost 0 bases and 0 bases respectively, with 9 bases between them. Germline V gene sequence: CDR1 KGHSH, CDR2 LQKENI.

The genes are TRBV5-1 and TRBJ1-1; no reliable D call. Germline CDR1 and CDR2: SGHRS and YFSETQ. V was pared by 0 bases and J by 4 bases, with 13 bases between. The CDR3 totals 15 residues. CDR3 nucleotides: TGCGCCAGCAGCTTGGCCAGGTCACTCGGCACTGAAGCTTTCTTT. This gives the protein CASSLARSLGTEAFF.

This clone was detected many times. This rearrangement joins TRBV19 to TRBJ1-5; D uncertain. CDR3 size: 14 residues. Trimming removed 8 bases at V and 3 bases at J, with 14 bases between. Germline CDR1 and CDR2: LNHDA and SQIVND (reference sequence). CDR3 loop: CASVNPGNNQPQHF. The CDR3 region has the DNA TGTGCCAGTGTTAATCCTGGCAACAATCAGCCCCAGCATTTT.

The genes are TRBV2 and TRBJ2-7; 7 positions match TRBD1. The CDR3 is made up of 12 amino acids. The germline gives CDR1 SNHLY, CDR2 FYNNEI. The V segment lost 6 bases and the J segment 2 bases; nucleotides outside the gene matches: 1. As DNA, the CDR3 is TGTGCCAGCAGGACAGGGACCTACGAGCAGTACTTC. It is translated as CASRTGTYEQYF. The variable domain in full, with the rest retrieved from reference TRBV2 and TRBJ2-7, is EPEVTQTPSHQVTQMGQEVILRCVPISNHLYFYWYRQILGQKVEFLVSFYNNEISEKSEIFDDQFSVERPDGSNFTLKIRSTKLEDSAMYFCASRTGTYEQYFGPGTRLTVT.

This clone was detected once. The chain combines TRBV7-2 with TRBJ2-3, with a weak D call TRBD1 (6 bases). Germline V gene lookup returns CDR1 SGHTA and CDR2 FQGNSA. The CDR3 consists of 13 residues. Trimming left V 10 bases short and J 2 bases short, with 13 bases between. The CDR3 bases are TGTGCCACCAGGGGTGATTACACAGATACGCAGTATTTT. This gives the protein CATRGDYTDTQYF.

The rearrangement links TRBV5-8 to TRBJ2-3, with D tentatively TRBD1 (6 bases). Per germline, CDR1 SGHTS and CDR2 YDEGEE. The germline V and J ends were trimmed by 4 bases and 3 bases, with 12 bases remaining between them. The CDR3 has 14 residues. The chain's CDR3 is CASSPQGPTDTQYF. The CDR3 bases are TGTGCCAGCAGCCCTCAGGGGCCTACAGATACGCAGTATTTT.

The gene calls are TRBV6-1 and TRBJ2-5; 8 nucleotides agree with TRBD2. V dropped 2 bases and J dropped 7; count of bases not matched to a gene: 9. Looked up from germline, CDR1 is MNHNS and CDR2 is SASEGT. This CDR3 region has 15 residues. DNA of the CDR3: TGTGCCAGCAGTGAATCCAGCGGGAGTTATGGGACCCAGTACTTC. This translates into CASSESSGSYGTQYF.

The table lists this clone with a count of one. The rearrangement links TRBV27 to TRBJ2-7; 12 bases agree with TRBD1. In germline, CDR1 is MNHEY, CDR2 SMNVEV (reference sequence). V dropped 1 base and J dropped 2; count of bases not matched to a gene: 15. The CDR3 contains 20 residues. DNA for the CDR3: TGTGCCAGCAGTTTATTCCTCCCCGGGACAGGGGGCGCGCGGCCCTACGAGCAGTACTTC. Translation gives CASSLFLPGTGGARPYEQYF.

V gene TRBV7-8 combines with J gene TRBJ1-4; 7 positions agree with TRBD1. Per germline, CDR1 SGHVS and CDR2 FQNEAQ. The V gene end was trimmed by 2 bases and the J gene end by 1 base; junction bases not matched to a gene: 1. The CDR3 extends over 15 amino acids. CDR3 in amino acids: CASSLRDRTNEKLFF. The CDR3 DNA sequence: TGTGCCAGCAGCTTACGGGACAGAACTAATGAAAAACTGTTTTTT.

CDR3 residues: CASSPVSGANVLTF. The CDR3 DNA reads as TGTGCCAGCAGCCCCGTCTCTGGGGCCAACGTCCTGACTTTC. The chain has TRBV7-6 and TRBJ2-6; D remains ambiguous. This CDR3 region has 14 residues. The V gene lost 5 bases and the J gene lost 0 bases, with 5 bases spanning the gap. Germline-derived CDR1 and CDR2 are SGHVS and FNYEAQ.

The sample holds one count of this clone. This chain connects TRBV10-3 to TRBJ1-2; a possible D gene is TRBD1 (6 bases). The CDR3 covers 16 residues. Trimming took 0 bases from V and 4 from J, leaving 15 bases between them. Germline CDR1 is ENHRY and CDR2 is SYGVKD. The CDR3 DNA follows: TGTGCCATCAGTGAGTCGGGGAACAAGGGGGGCTATGGCTACACCTTC. Protein: CAISESGNKGGYGYTF.

The rearrangement joins TRBV7-7 to TRBJ2-7; 11 nucleotides agree with TRBD2. V lost 4 bases and J lost 5; bases outside the gene matches: 7. The germline V gene has CDR1 SSHAT and CDR2 FNYEAQ (reference sequence). CDR3 length: 15 amino acids. The CDR3 nucleotides are TGTGCCAGCAGCTCCCGACTAGCGGGAACCCACGAGCAGTACTTC. Protein sequence: CASSSRLAGTHEQYF.